This T cell receptor (beta chain) was found in a study of T cells in tuberculosis. Looking at the study overall: The T cells targeted glucose monomycolate, a mycobacterial lipid, via CD1B. In South Africa, adults with active tuberculosis were compared with IGRA-negative and latently infected IGRA-positive adolescents. Broader study findings: Using the GMM-specific repertoire gave around 90% accuracy versus roughly 68% with motifs.

Germline CDR1 and CDR2: SGHVS and FQNEAQ. The length of the CDR3 is 13 residues. Trimming cost V 5 bases and J 1 base, with 9 bases left between them. Unsorted cryopreserved PBMC were sequenced, averaging roughly 100,000 T cells per clinical donor. As to this clone: Its antigen remains unknown.

TCRdb keeps only in-frame clones here, not all; method: immunoSEQ multiplex PCR. The sample holds approximately 30,000 clones, 80% to 95% seen once. Source material: PBMCs. The TCR sequence derives from a donor aged 5-35 years with latent tuberculosis or without tuberculosis infection. Some clones in this sample may be carry-over from other donors' samples. The chain links TRBV7-8 to TRBJ2-7, with TRBD2 as a possible D gene (6 bases). Here the CDR3 DNA reads TGTGCCAGCAGCCCAGGGACTTCCTACGAGCAGTACTTC. This encodes CASSPGTSYEQYF.